The entry that follows covers one TCR beta chain sequence. The entry originates in a study of control samples from healthy donors and cancer patients. CDR1 is SGHDN and CDR2 is FVKESK in the germline V gene. The length of the CDR3 is 14 residues. V was clipped by 0 bases and J by 6 bases, with 8 bases between them. Using immunoSEQ multiplex PCR, the repertoire was profiled, and TCRdb retains in-frame clones only, with some absent. The sample includes tens of thousands of clones, about 88% of them seen just once. The sample was blood. The TCR comes from a man over 45 in good health. The chain uses TRBV14 and TRBJ2-2; D call uncertain. The CDR3 bases are TGTGCCAGCAGCCAAGACAGTGTCCCCGGGGAGCTGTTTTTT. Translating gives CASSQDSVPGELFF.